The next 9 T cell receptor beta chains were all read from a single sample in a study of blood T cell repertoires in COVID-19. The table came from immunoSEQ multiplex PCR; TCRdb's copy has only in-frame clones and leaves some out. The sample consists of approximately 300,000 clones, 90% of them appearing once. The sequenced sample consisted of PBMCs or T cells enriched from blood (not recorded which). Receptors originate from a man aged 55 to 70 who had recovered from COVID-19.

This rearrangement joins TRBV27 to TRBJ2-7; tentative D call: TRBD2 (6 bases). V was cut by 3 bases and J by 5 bases, with 8 bases left in between. Germline V CDR1 and CDR2: MNHEY, SMNVEV (reference sequence). The CDR3 runs to 12 residues. The CDR3 loop is CASSFGGDEQYF. The CDR3 region has the DNA TGTGCCAGCAGTTTTGGAGGGGACGAGCAGTACTTC.

This sequence joins TRBV6-5 and TRBJ1-2; TRBD1 matches at 7 bases. CDR3 length: 13 residues. V gave up 4 bases and J gave up 5 bases; unmatched junction bases: 4. Looked up from germline, CDR1 is MNHEY and CDR2 is SVGAGI. This chain's CDR3 is CASSFGTAYGYTF. The CDR3, as DNA: TGTGCCAGCAGTTTCGGGACAGCGTATGGCTACACCTTC.

V gene TRBV27 combines with J gene TRBJ1-3; D remains unclear. The germline gives CDR1 MNHEY, CDR2 SMNVEV (reference sequence). This CDR3 spans 15 amino acids. Trimming stripped 2 bases from V and 4 bases from J, with 12 bases between. The CDR3 coding sequence is TGTGCCAGCAGTTTAGCCGGGAGGGCCGGAAACACCATATATTTT. Its protein is CASSLAGRAGNTIYF.

CDR3 residues: CASSLGQGLSEQFF. As DNA, the CDR3 is TGTGCCAGCAGTTTAGGACAGGGTTTGAGTGAGCAGTTCTTC. This chain joins TRBV28 and TRBJ2-1; 8 nucleotides match TRBD1. J lost 9 bases, V lost 2 bases, and 6 bases had no gene match. The germline gives CDR1 MDHEN, CDR2 SYDVKM. The CDR3 contains 14 residues.

The chain carries TRBV28 and TRBJ1-5; D unclear. Trimming stripped 2 bases from V and 7 bases from J, with 15 bases between. The CDR3 spans 15 residues. Germline V lookup: CDR1 MDHEN, CDR2 SYDVKM. This CDR3 is CASSLNPTAGQPQHF. CDR3 in DNA: TGTGCCAGCAGTTTAAATCCCACCGCGGGACAGCCCCAGCATTTT. Variable domain in full (rest from reference TRBV28 and TRBJ1-5): DVKVTQSSRYLVKRTGEKVFLECVQDMDHENMFWYRQDPGLGLRLIYFSYDVKMKEKGDIPEGYSVSREKKERFSLILESASTNQTSMYLCASSLNPTAGQPQHFGDGTRLSIL.

This chain links TRBV27 with TRBJ1-4; TRBD1 might be the D (5 bases). The length of the CDR3 is 16 residues. V was shortened by 6 bases and J by 4 bases, with 18 bases between the two germline ends. Germline loops: CDR1 MNHEY, CDR2 SMNVEV (reference sequence). The CDR3 spells CASRTRTGELNEKLFF. The CDR3 DNA reads TGTGCCAGCAGGACCCGAACGGGGGAACTTAATGAAAAACTGTTTTTT.

The rearrangement links TRBV18 to TRBJ2-3; 12 nucleotides agree with TRBD1. The CDR3 loop spans 18 amino acids. V lost 3 bases and J lost 6; bases outside the gene matches: 13. Germline assignment: CDR1 KGHSH and CDR2 LQKENI. DNA of the CDR3: TGTGCCAGCTCACCGAGAACCCGAGCCGGGACAGGGGGCGATACGCAGTATTTT. Protein product: CASSPRTRAGTGGDTQYF.

The V and J genes are TRBV5-1 and TRBJ2-1, with a possible D match to TRBD2 (6 bases). Trimming shortened V by 2 bases and J by 0 bases, and 9 bases separated the two germline ends. The CDR3 sequence is 15 residues long. Looked up from germline, CDR1 is SGHRS and CDR2 is YFSETQ. CDR3 DNA sequence: TGCGCCAGCAGCTTCGGAGCGGGCTCCTACAATGAGCAGTTCTTC. It is translated as CASSFGAGSYNEQFF.

This clone was found once. This chain uses TRBV13 with TRBJ2-1; D call uncertain. From germline, CDR1 is PRHDT and CDR2 FYEKMQ (reference sequence). The ends were cut back, 4 bases at V and 7 bases at J, with 11 bases in the middle. This CDR3 is built from 13 residues. The CDR3 DNA is TGTGCCAGCAGCTACGTCAGCGAAAATGAGCAGTTCTTC. It specifies CASSYVSENEQFF. The whole variable domain, remainder taken from reference TRBV13 and TRBJ2-1, is AAGVIQSPRHLIKEKRETATLKCYPIPRHDTVYWYQQGPGQDPQFLISFYEKMQSDKGSIPDRFSAQQFSDYHSELNMSSLELGDSALYFCASSYVSENEQFFGPGTRLTVL.